The entry below gives a single TCR beta chain sequence along with its context. V lost 1 base, J lost 2 bases, and 15 bases lay in between. This CDR3 is 17 amino acids long. In germline, CDR1 is LNHDA, CDR2 SQIVND (reference sequence). This sample was included in a study of T cell changes during pregnancy in multiple sclerosis. This table comes from immunoSEQ multiplex PCR, and its TCRdb copy is limited to in-frame clones, with some not included. The data hold some 47,000 clones, with around nine tenths observed a single time. The sequenced sample was CD8+ T cells from peripheral blood mononuclear cells, obtained after pregnancy. The origin of this receptor is a female donor in good health, enrolled as a control in a pregnancy study. V gene TRBV19 combines with J gene TRBJ1-5, with D maybe TRBD1 (5 bases). For the CDR3, the DNA is TGTGCCAGTAGTATAGCCTATGCGGGGCTTGGCAATCAGCCCCAGCATTTT. Protein product: CASSIAYAGLGNQPQHF. Full variable domain (rest looked up from reference TRBV19 and TRBJ1-5): DGGITQSPKYLFRKEGQNVTLSCEQNLNHDAMYWYRQDPGQGLRLIYYSQIVNDFQKGDIAEGYSVSREKKESFPLTVTSAQKNPTAFYLCASSIAYAGLGNQPQHFGDGTRLSIL.